Described below is a single T cell receptor (beta chain) sequence and its context. This sample was included in a study of T cell changes during pregnancy in multiple sclerosis. This CDR3 comprises 15 residues. V gave up 1 base and J gave up 4 bases, with 13 bases separating them. Germline CDR1 LGHNA, CDR2 YNFKEQ. The data were produced by immunoSEQ multiplex PCR, yet TCRdb's version contains in-frame clones alone and is incomplete. The table shows about 72,000 clones, with 90% to 95% occurring only once. V is TRBV4-2 and J is TRBJ1-2; D remains ambiguous. The sequence was obtained from a female donor in good health, enrolled as a control in a pregnancy study. The sequenced sample was peripheral blood, obtained in the third trimester of pregnancy. The CDR3 is CASSQAPGGTYGYTF. CDR3 coding DNA: TGTGCCAGCAGCCAAGCCCCAGGTGGCACCTATGGCTACACCTTC.